One and the same sample provided the 28 T cell receptor beta chains below, sequenced in a study of blood T cell repertoires in COVID-19. The protocol was immunoSEQ multiplex PCR, while the TCRdb copy is restricted to in-frame clones and leaves out a portion. The sample lists 80,000 or so clones, approximately 80% seen once, with approximately 12% in the top ten. What was sequenced was peripheral blood. The source is an older man with acute or convalescent COVID-19.

The V gene is TRBV27, the J gene TRBJ1-5; possible D gene TRBD1, 6 bases. The length of the CDR3 is 16 residues. The V gene's germline CDR1 is MNHEY and CDR2 SMNVEV (reference sequence). Trimming stripped 5 bases from V and 4 bases from J, with 18 bases between. Written as DNA, the CDR3 is TGTGCCAGCAGTCCCCTCGGTTCAGGGGCGAATCAGCCCCAGCATTTT. This encodes CASSPLGSGANQPQHF.

The chain carries TRBV6-5 and TRBJ1-4; possibly TRBD1 for D (5 bases). V lost 6 bases and J 3 bases, leaving 11 bases between the germline ends. Germline-derived CDR1 and CDR2 are MNHEY and SVGAGI. The CDR3 runs 14 residues. CDR3 sequence: CASRRGLSNEKLFF. CDR3 in DNA: TGTGCCAGCAGAAGGGGTTTGTCTAATGAAAAACTGTTTTTT.

The chain couples TRBV10-1 to TRBJ2-2, with 12 nucleotides matching TRBD2. The germline V gene has CDR1 WNHNN and CDR2 SYGVQD (reference sequence). This CDR3 has 17 amino acids. V was clipped by 6 bases and J by 0 bases; unmatched bases: 5. CDR3 sequence: CASSAGTSGPNTGELFF. The CDR3 DNA reads as TGCGCCAGCAGCGCCGGGACTAGCGGGCCGAACACCGGGGAGCTGTTTTTT.

With regard to this clone: No DNA is shown, since the ends of the CDR3 on it are uncertain; the CDR3 is the one TCRdb lists. The V call is TRBV2, the J call TRBJ2-2; the DNA was not compared with TRBD2, the D call given in the table. Germline V gene lookup returns CDR1 SNHLY and CDR2 FYNNEI. The CDR3 adds up to 17 amino acids, both ends counted. This CDR3 is CASSSTSAGGNTGELFF.

V and J are TRBV7-8 and TRBJ2-7; D is possibly TRBD1 (5 bases). The CDR3 has 14 amino acids. The V gene's germline CDR1 is SGHVS and CDR2 FQNEAQ. Trimming shortened V by 5 bases and J by 6 bases, and 17 bases separated the two germline ends. CDR3 in amino acids: CASSLLTDSAEQYF. The DNA for the CDR3 is TGTGCCAGCAGCCTTTTGACAGACTCTGCCGAGCAGTACTTC.

This chain uses TRBV27 with TRBJ1-2; D is unclear. V dropped 0 bases and J dropped 8 bases, with 13 bases sitting between them. The CDR3 totals 14 residues. Per the germline V gene, CDR1 is MNHEY and CDR2 is SMNVEV (reference sequence). The CDR3, as DNA: TGTGCCAGCAGTTTATCGAGAGCTTTGGGCGGCTACACCTTC. Translating gives CASSLSRALGGYTF.

The V gene is TRBV2, the J gene TRBJ1-2; TRBD1 is a possible D gene (6 bases). Trimming took 0 bases from V and 8 from J, leaving 22 bases between them. The germline V gene has CDR1 SNHLY and CDR2 FYNNEI. CDR3 length: 17 residues. The CDR3 DNA is TGTGCCAGCAGTGAAGCGAGGCAGGGGCCTCCTAAAAGGGGCTACACCTTC. Translation gives CASSEARQGPPKRGYTF.

The rearrangement links TRBV2 to TRBJ2-3; no reliable D call. The CDR3 length is 15 residues. Germline CDR1 is SNHLY and CDR2 is FYNNEI. The germline V and J ends were trimmed by 2 bases and 0 bases, with 9 bases remaining between them. The chain's CDR3 is CASSENGGSTDTQYF. CDR3 nucleotides: TGTGCCAGCAGTGAAAATGGCGGAAGCACAGATACGCAGTATTTT.

The chain links TRBV19 to TRBJ1-6; D remains unclear. Germline lookup yields CDR1 LNHDA and CDR2 SQIVND (reference sequence). Trimming removed 2 bases from V and 0 bases from J, with 8 bases in between. There are 16 residues in the CDR3. The CDR3 DNA reads as TGTGCCAGTAGTATATCCGGGAGCTCCTATAATTCACCCCTCCACTTT. Its protein product is CASSISGSSYNSPLHF. The full variable domain, in which reference TRBV19 and TRBJ1-6 provide the parts outside the CDR3, is DGGITQSPKYLFRKEGQNVTLSCEQNLNHDAMYWYRQDPGQGLRLIYYSQIVNDFQKGDIAEGYSVSREKKESFPLTVTSAQKNPTAFYLCASSISGSSYNSPLHFGNGTRLTVT.

The chain couples TRBV3-1 (or the pseudogene TRBV3-2) to TRBJ1-5; a possible D gene is TRBD1 (5 bases). V was clipped by 0 bases and J by 6 bases, with 12 bases between them. The CDR3 spans 15 residues. CDR1 and CDR2 from the germline V gene are LGHDT and YNNKEL (reference sequence). This CDR3 reads CASSQEPGEGQPQHF. For the CDR3, the DNA is TGTGCCAGCAGCCAAGAGCCGGGGGAAGGTCAGCCCCAGCATTTT.

DNA for the CDR3: TGTGCCAGCAGTTTAGCGCCGAGGGAAGCTTTCTTT. Protein: CASSLAPREAFF. The chain has TRBV12-3 or TRBV12-4 and TRBJ1-1; D ambiguous. V was clipped by 0 bases and J by 8 bases, with 7 bases between them. The CDR3 is made up of 12 amino acids.

The CDR3 protein is CASSRDEFMNTEAFF. Here the CDR3 DNA reads TGTGCCAGCAGCCGAGACGAGTTTATGAACACTGAAGCTTTCTTT. The chain employs TRBV14 and TRBJ1-1, with D hard to call. The germline V gene encodes CDR1 SGHDN and CDR2 FVKESK. Trimming removed 4 bases from V and 0 bases from J, with 12 bases in between. This CDR3 is built from 15 residues.

The V call is TRBV5-1, the J call TRBJ1-1; no firm D call. Germline lookup yields CDR1 SGHRS and CDR2 YFSETQ. CDR3 length equals 15 residues. Trimming pared 2 bases from V and 0 bases from J, leaving 11 bases between. The chain's CDR3 is CASSLKVGMNTEAFF. In nucleotides, the CDR3 is TGCGCCAGCAGCTTAAAAGTCGGTATGAACACTGAAGCTTTCTTT. Variable domain in full (rest from reference TRBV5-1 and TRBJ1-1): KAGVTQTPRYLIKTRGQQVTLSCSPISGHRSVSWYQQTPGQGLQFLFEYFSETQRNKGNFPGRFSGRQFSNSRSEMNVSTLELGDSALYLCASSLKVGMNTEAFFGQGTRLTVV.

By frequency in the sample, this clone is medium-sized. This chain uses TRBV2 with TRBJ1-1; the D gene is possibly TRBD1 (5 bases). CDR3 size: 15 residues. Deletions cut 1 base from V and 5 bases from J, with 14 bases between. Germline-derived CDR1 and CDR2 are SNHLY and FYNNEI. DNA of the CDR3: TGTGCCAGCAGTGAAGGGTCTAGGGCAGGGACTGAAGCTTTCTTT. Translation: CASSEGSRAGTEAFF.

The rearrangement uses TRBV2 and TRBJ2-7; D possibly corresponds to TRBD1 (5 bases). The germline CDR1 and CDR2 sequences are SNHLY and FYNNEI. Trimming cost V 4 bases and J 2 bases, with 9 bases left between them. The CDR3 loop spans 13 amino acids. CDR3: CASSGGRAYEQYF. The CDR3 coding sequence is TGTGCCAGCAGTGGGGGCAGGGCCTACGAGCAGTACTTC.

This clone showed up just once. J is TRBJ1-4 and V is TRBV19, with a weak D call TRBD1 (6 bases). CDR1 and CDR2 from the germline V gene are LNHDA and SQIVND (reference sequence). The CDR3 is 17 amino acids. V lost 8 bases and J 2 bases, leaving 21 bases between the germline ends. Here the CDR3 reads CASSGQGLSGTNEKLFF. CDR3 coding DNA: TGTGCCAGTTCAGGGCAGGGGTTAAGTGGTACTAATGAAAAACTGTTTTTT.

The rearrangement links TRBV7-3 to TRBJ2-1, with D possibly being TRBD2 (5 bases). The CDR3 sequence is 14 residues long. Trimming removed 2 bases at V and 3 bases at J, with 8 bases between. Germline V lookup: CDR1 SGHTA, CDR2 FQGTGA. The CDR3 loop reads CASSLGGNYNEQFF. DNA of the CDR3: TGTGCCAGCAGCTTAGGAGGAAACTACAATGAGCAGTTCTTC. Full variable domain (remainder filled in from reference TRBV7-3 and TRBJ2-1): GAGVSQTPSNKVTEKGKYVELRCDPISGHTALYWYRQSLGQGPEFLIYFQGTGAADDSGLPNDRFFAVRPEGSVSTLKIQRTERGDSAVYLCASSLGGNYNEQFFGPGTRLTVL.

In nucleotides, the CDR3 is TGTGCCAGCAGCGTAGGAGGGTTCGACTATAATTCACCCCTCCACTTT. It translates to CASSVGGFDYNSPLHF. The chain links TRBV9 to TRBJ1-6; D is unclear. The germline V gene encodes CDR1 SGDLS and CDR2 YYNGEE. The CDR3 is 16 residues long. V was trimmed by 0 bases and J by 3 bases, leaving 10 bases between them. Full variable domain (missing parts from reference TRBV9 and TRBJ1-6): DSGVTQTPKHLITATGQRVTLRCSPRSGDLSVYWYQQSLDQGLQFLIQYYNGEERAKGNILERFSAQQFPDLHSELNLSSLELGDSALYFCASSVGGFDYNSPLHFGNGTRLTVT.

This clone was counted a few times. V gene TRBV5-1 combines with J gene TRBJ2-5; maybe TRBD1 (6 bases). The V gene lost 5 bases and the J gene lost 3 bases, with 17 bases spanning the gap. CDR3 length equals 15 residues. In germline, CDR1 is SGHRS, CDR2 YFSETQ. The chain's CDR3 is CASSSRQASKETQYF. CDR3 sequence (DNA): TGCGCCAGCAGTTCCCGACAGGCCTCTAAAGAGACCCAGTACTTC. Together with reference TRBV5-1 and TRBJ2-5, the CDR3 gives the full variable domain: KAGVTQTPRYLIKTRGQQVTLSCSPISGHRSVSWYQQTPGQGLQFLFEYFSETQRNKGNFPGRFSGRQFSNSRSEMNVSTLELGDSALYLCASSSRQASKETQYFGPGTRLLVL.

This chain joins TRBV18 and TRBJ2-7, with a tentative D call TRBD1 (5 bases). Germline lookup yields CDR1 KGHSH and CDR2 LQKENI. This CDR3 is built from 13 residues. V lost 0 bases to trimming and J lost 5 bases, with 8 bases between them. In DNA, the CDR3 is TGTGCCAGCTCACCACCACCAGGGAACGAGCAGTACTTC. It encodes CASSPPPGNEQYF.

The V call is TRBV2, the J call TRBJ1-2; 10 nucleotides align to TRBD1. Germline CDR1 is SNHLY and CDR2 is FYNNEI. The trim removed 6 bases at V and 3 bases at J, leaving 10 bases unmatched. This CDR3 has 16 amino acids. The CDR3, as DNA: TGTGCCAGCAGAGTCCGGGACAGGGGAACGGACTATGGCTACACCTTC. Translated: CASRVRDRGTDYGYTF.

The chain combines TRBV18 with TRBJ2-2, with 11 bases that match TRBD1. The CDR3 consists of 15 residues. Germline V CDR1 and CDR2: KGHSH, LQKENI. V lost 4 bases, J lost 7 bases, and 5 bases stayed unmatched. The CDR3 DNA reads as TGTGCCAGCTCACATGGACAGGGGGCGAACGGGGAGCTGTTTTTT. Amino acids: CASSHGQGANGELFF.

V gene TRBV5-5 combines with J gene TRBJ2-3; D is perhaps TRBD2 (6 bases). V was cut by 4 bases and J by 0 bases, with 12 bases left in between. Per germline, CDR1 SGHKS and CDR2 YYEKEE (reference sequence). This CDR3 is 15 amino acids long. CDR3 in amino acids: CASSQGLPSTDTQYF. The CDR3 nucleotides read TGTGCCAGCAGCCAGGGACTTCCTAGCACAGATACGCAGTATTTT. Full variable domain (outside the CDR3, taken from reference TRBV5-5 and TRBJ2-3): DAGVTQSPTHLIKTRGQQVTLRCSPISGHKSVSWYQQVLGQGPQFIFQYYEKEERGRGNFPDRFSARQFPNYSSELNVNALLLGDSALYLCASSQGLPSTDTQYFGPGTRLTVL.

The rearrangement uses TRBV7-8 and TRBJ2-7; D is ambiguous. CDR3 length equals 15 residues. Between the trimmed V and J ends, which lost 1 base and 2 bases, there was a span of 12 bases. Germline loops: CDR1 SGHVS, CDR2 FQNEAQ. The CDR3 DNA follows: TGTGCCAGCAGCTTAGGACAACCCTCAACCTACGAGCAGTACTTC. It specifies CASSLGQPSTYEQYF.

This chain uses TRBV30 with TRBJ2-7; 13 positions match TRBD2. Germline values: CDR1 GTSNPN, CDR2 SVGIG (reference sequence). The length of the CDR3 is 14 residues. The J segment lost 1 base and the V segment lost 8 bases, leaving 5 bases of the junction unmatched. The CDR3 DNA follows: TGTGCCCGTTCGGGACTAGCGGGATCCTACGAGCAGTACTTC. It translates to CARSGLAGSYEQYF.

V usage is TRBV7-8 and J usage is TRBJ1-6; D is undetermined. Per germline, CDR1 SGHVS and CDR2 FQNEAQ. Trimming pared 0 bases from V and 6 bases from J, leaving 6 bases between. The CDR3 totals 14 residues. The CDR3 spells CASSLAPGNSPLHF. CDR3 DNA sequence: TGTGCCAGCAGCTTAGCTCCCGGTAATTCACCCCTCCACTTT.

V usage is TRBV5-6 and J usage is TRBJ1-3; unclear D gene. The V gene lost 3 bases and the J gene lost 0 bases, with 10 bases spanning the gap. The CDR3 is made up of 15 amino acids. CDR1 SGHDT and CDR2 YYEEEE come from the germline V gene. Here the CDR3 reads CASSSLAVSGNTIYF. The CDR3 nucleotides read TGTGCCAGCAGCTCCCTCGCGGTCTCTGGAAACACCATATATTTT. Variable domain in full (rest from reference TRBV5-6 and TRBJ1-3): DAGVTQSPTHLIKTRGQQVTLRCSPKSGHDTVSWYQQALGQGPQFIFQYYEEEERQRGNFPDRFSGHQFPNYSSELNVNALLLGDSALYLCASSSLAVSGNTIYFGEGSWLTVV.

The J gene is TRBJ2-7, the V gene TRBV2; a weak D match, TRBD2 (5 bases). CDR1 and CDR2 (germline): SNHLY, FYNNEI. V lost 6 bases and J lost 1, with 13 bases in between. This CDR3 comprises 14 residues. CDR3 nucleotide sequence: TGTGCCAGCAGGATGGAAGGAGGATCCTACGAGCAGTACTTC. The encoded protein is CASRMEGGSYEQYF.